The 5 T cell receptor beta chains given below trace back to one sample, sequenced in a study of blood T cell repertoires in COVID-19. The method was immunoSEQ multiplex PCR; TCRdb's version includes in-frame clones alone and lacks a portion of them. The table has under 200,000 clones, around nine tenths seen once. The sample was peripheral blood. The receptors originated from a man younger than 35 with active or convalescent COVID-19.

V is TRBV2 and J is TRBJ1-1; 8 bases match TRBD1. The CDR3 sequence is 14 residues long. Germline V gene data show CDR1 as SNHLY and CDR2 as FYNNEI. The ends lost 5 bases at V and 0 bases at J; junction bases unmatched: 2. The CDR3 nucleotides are TGTGCCAGCAGTTGGACAGGGATGAACACTGAAGCTTTCTTT. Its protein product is CASSWTGMNTEAFF. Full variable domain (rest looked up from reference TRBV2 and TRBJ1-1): EPEVTQTPSHQVTQMGQEVILRCVPISNHLYFYWYRQILGQKVEFLVSFYNNEISEKSEIFDDQFSVERPDGSNFTLKIRSTKLEDSAMYFCASSWTGMNTEAFFGQGTRLTVV.

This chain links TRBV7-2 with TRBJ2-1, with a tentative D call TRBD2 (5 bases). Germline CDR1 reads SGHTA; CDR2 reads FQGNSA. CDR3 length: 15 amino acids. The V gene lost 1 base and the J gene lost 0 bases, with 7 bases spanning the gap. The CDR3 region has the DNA TGTGCCAGCAGCTTAGTAGGGAGCTCCTACAATGAGCAGTTCTTC. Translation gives CASSLVGSSYNEQFF.

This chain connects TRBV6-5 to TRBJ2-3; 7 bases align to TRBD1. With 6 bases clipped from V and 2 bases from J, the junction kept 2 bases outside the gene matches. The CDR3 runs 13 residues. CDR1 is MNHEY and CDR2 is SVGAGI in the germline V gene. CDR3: CASRGQITDTQYF. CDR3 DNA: TGTGCCAGCAGGGGACAGATCACAGATACGCAGTATTTT.

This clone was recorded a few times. The CDR3 sequence is CASSSTGRAGGYTF. The CDR3 region has the DNA TGTGCCAGCAGCTCCACGGGGAGGGCAGGGGGCTACACCTTC. This chain links TRBV7-3 with TRBJ1-2, with TRBD1 as a possible D gene (5 bases). Germline V gene sequence: CDR1 SGHTA, CDR2 FQGTGA. V lost 4 bases, J lost 8 bases, and 17 bases lay in between. The CDR3 sequence is 14 residues long.

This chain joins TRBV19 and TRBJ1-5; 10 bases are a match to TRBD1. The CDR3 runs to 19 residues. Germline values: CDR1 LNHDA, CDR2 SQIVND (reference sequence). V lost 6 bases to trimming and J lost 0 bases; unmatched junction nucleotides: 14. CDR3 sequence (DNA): TGTGCCAGTAGGTTGGGTTCTCCGGGACAGGGGATTAGCAATCAGCCCCAGCATTTT. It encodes CASRLGSPGQGISNQPQHF.